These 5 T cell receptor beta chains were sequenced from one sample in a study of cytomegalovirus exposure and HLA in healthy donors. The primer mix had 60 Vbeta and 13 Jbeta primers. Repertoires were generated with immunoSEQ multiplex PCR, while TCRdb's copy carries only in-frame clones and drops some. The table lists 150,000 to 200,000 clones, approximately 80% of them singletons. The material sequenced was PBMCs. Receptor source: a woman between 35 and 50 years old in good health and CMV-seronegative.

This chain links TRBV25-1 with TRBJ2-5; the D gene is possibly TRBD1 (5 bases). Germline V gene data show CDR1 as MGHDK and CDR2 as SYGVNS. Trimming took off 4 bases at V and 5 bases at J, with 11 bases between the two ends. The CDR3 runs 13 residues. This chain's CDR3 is CASSGGRVETQYF. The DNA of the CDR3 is TGTGCCAGCAGTGGGGGCAGGGTGGAGACCCAGTACTTC.

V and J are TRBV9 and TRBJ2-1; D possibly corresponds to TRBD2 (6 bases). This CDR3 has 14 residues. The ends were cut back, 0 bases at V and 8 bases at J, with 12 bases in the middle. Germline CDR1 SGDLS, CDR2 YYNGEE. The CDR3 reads CASSVVSSEDEQFF. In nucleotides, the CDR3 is TGTGCCAGCAGCGTAGTCTCTAGCGAGGATGAGCAGTTCTTC.

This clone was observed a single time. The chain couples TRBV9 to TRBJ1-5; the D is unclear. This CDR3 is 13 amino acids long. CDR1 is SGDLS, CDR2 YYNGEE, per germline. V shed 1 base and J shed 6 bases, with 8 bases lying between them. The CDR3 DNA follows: TGTGCCAGCAGCGTAAGTTACGGTCAGCCCCAGCATTTT. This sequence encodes CASSVSYGQPQHF.

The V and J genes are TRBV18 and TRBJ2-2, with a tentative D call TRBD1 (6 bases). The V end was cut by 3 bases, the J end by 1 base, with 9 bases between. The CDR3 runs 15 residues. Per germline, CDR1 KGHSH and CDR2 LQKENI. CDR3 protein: CASSPRTENTGELFF. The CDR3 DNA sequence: TGTGCCAGCTCACCCCGGACAGAGAACACCGGGGAGCTGTTTTTT.

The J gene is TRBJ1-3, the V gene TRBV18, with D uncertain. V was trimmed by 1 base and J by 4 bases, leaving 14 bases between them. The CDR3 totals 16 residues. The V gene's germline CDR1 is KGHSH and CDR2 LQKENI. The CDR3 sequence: CASSPQAETWGNTIYF. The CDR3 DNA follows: TGTGCCAGCTCACCACAGGCGGAAACTTGGGGAAACACCATATATTTT.